The clone carrying this TCR beta chain has just a few counts. Its antigen is unidentified. This record belongs to a study of vaccination and CD4 T cells after COVID-19. Study overall: Convalescent patients gave post-COVID blood a median roughly 96 days post-diagnosis, range 35 to 161. Cellular stimulation was performed using overlapping spike peptides derived from SARS-CoV-2, HCoV-NL63, HCoV-OC43 and HCoV-229E.

Treatment specified: roughly ten-day PBMC culture with coronavirus spike peptide pools or control peptides (ViraFEST assay). In healthy vaccine recipients, nucleocapsid antibodies were negative before and after vaccination, showing no prior SARS-CoV-2 infection. Findings and caveats of the study: Among convalescent patients, a median approximately 90% of reactive clones emerged only after vaccination.

Cultured CD4+ T cells had their DNA profiled by the Oncomine TCR Beta short-read assay. One entry per CDR3 protein, called by TCRdb with MiXCR from the PCR reads. The sample consists of approximately 13,000 distinct CDR3 sequences, roughly 26% of them appearing once. Looked up from germline, CDR1 is GTSNPN and CDR2 is SVGIG (reference sequence). CDR3 size: 12 residues. This clonotype originated in a human donor who received a COVID-19 vaccine. J is TRBJ1-2 and V is TRBV30, with 12 bases identical to TRBD1. Sequences were derived from CD4+ T cells from blood, cultured in vitro, sampled before SARS-CoV-2 vaccination. As DNA, the CDR3 is TGTAATTTCCGGGACAGGGGGCCAGGCTACACCTTC. The encoded protein is CNFRDRGPGYTF. The complete variable domain, with remaining parts taken from reference TRBV30 and TRBJ1-2, reads SQTIHQWPATLVQPVGSPLSLECTVEGTSNPNLYWYRQAAGRGLQLLFYSVGIGQISSEVPQNLSASRPQDRQFILSSKKLLLSDSGFYLCNFRDRGPGYTFGSGTRLTVV.